This T cell receptor beta chain appears in the sequencing data of a study of blood T cell repertoires in COVID-19. About the study: There were acute and convalescent COVID-19 samples, and they came from the United States, Italy and Spain. Sources were T cells, B-cell-depleted T cells, or PBMCs; the material itself was cDNA or gDNA.

CDR1 is LNHDA and CDR2 is SQIVND in the germline V gene (reference sequence). CDR3 length: 14 amino acids. Trimming removed 5 bases from V and 3 bases from J; junction bases left unmatched: 4. Authors' analysis steps: Reference gene primer amplification gave nucleated cell count estimates. This table comes from immunoSEQ multiplex PCR, and its TCRdb copy is limited to in-frame clones, with some not included. V, J and clone size are those of that table, while D and trimming were read from the DNA. The sample consists of some 290,000 clones, 85% to 90% of them appearing once. This clone was observed a handful of times. One Seattle source followed patients from active infection through their disease course.

This sequence joins TRBV19 and TRBJ1-2; 9 bases are shared with TRBD1. The sequence was collected from a woman in her twenties or thirties with COVID-19, enrolled during active disease. Sequencing was done on a sample of peripheral blood. The chain's CDR3 is CASSPRDRDYGYTF. For the CDR3, the DNA is TGTGCCAGTAGTCCCCGGGACAGGGACTATGGCTACACCTTC.